This T cell receptor beta chain was profiled in a study of early T cells in non-severe SARS-CoV-2 infection. Looking at the study overall: Sequencing used unsorted whole-blood bulk RNA, so chains lack pairing.

Study results and limitations: Missing private and CD4 specificities, VDJdb matching favored anti-spike CD8 responses.

By its share, this clonotype is medium-sized. Its matching antigen is unknown. The TCR library protocol was used to attach unique molecular identifiers. These identifiers were attached to individual cDNA molecules. TCRdb used MiXCR to reprocess the 5' RACE reads, holding one entry per CDR3 protein. This sample has 26,000 or so distinct CDR3 sequences, with roughly 5% found just once. What was sequenced was whole blood. This sequence originates from an adult who was a healthcare worker with PCR-confirmed SARS-CoV-2 infection or an uninfected control (not recorded which).

CDR3 coding DNA: TGTGCCACCGGACAGGGGGCCATTGACACTGAAGCTTTCTTT. Residues: CATGQGAIDTEAFF. The chain combines TRBV10-3 with TRBJ1-1; 11 bases are shared with TRBD1. Germline assignment: CDR1 ENHRY and CDR2 SYGVKD. This CDR3 is built from 14 residues. V lost 10 bases to trimming and J lost 3 bases; unmatched junction nucleotides: 7.